The present entry profiles one T cell receptor (beta chain) with its context. The sample comes from a study of blood T cell repertoires in COVID-19. Study as a whole: The United States, Italy and Spain supplied acute and convalescent COVID-19 samples. T cells, B-cell-depleted T cells, or PBMCs provided the cDNA or gDNA that served as material.

In the study's own analysis: Estimated nucleated cell counts came from reference gene primer amplification. Only in-frame clones appear in the TCRdb table, and some are missing; sequencing was by immunoSEQ multiplex PCR. Clone size and V and J calls were adopted from that table, with D and trimming inferred from the DNA. The data hold about 81,000 clones, with 75% to 90% observed a single time. Participants reported their clinical history, and cohort assignment relied on those reports. The clonotype comes from a woman aged 45-65 years with acute COVID-19. What was sequenced was PBMCs or T cells enriched from blood (not recorded which).

CDR3 nucleotide sequence: TGTGCCATCAGTGAGCAGGTCGGGGAGAGTGAGCAGTACTTC. It codes for CAISEQVGESEQYF. The V call is TRBV10-3, the J call TRBJ2-7, with D perhaps TRBD2 (5 bases). V shed 2 bases and J shed 7 bases, with 15 bases lying between them. This CDR3 region has 14 residues. From germline, CDR1 is ENHRY and CDR2 SYGVKD.